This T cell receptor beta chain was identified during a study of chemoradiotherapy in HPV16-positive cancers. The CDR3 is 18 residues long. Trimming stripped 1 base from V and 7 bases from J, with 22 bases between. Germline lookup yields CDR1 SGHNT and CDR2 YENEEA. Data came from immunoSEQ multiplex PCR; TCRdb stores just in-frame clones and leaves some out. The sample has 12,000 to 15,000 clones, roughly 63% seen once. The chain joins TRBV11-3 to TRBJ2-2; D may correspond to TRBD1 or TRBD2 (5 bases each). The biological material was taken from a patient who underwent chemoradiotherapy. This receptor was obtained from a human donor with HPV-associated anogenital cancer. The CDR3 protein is CASSLGGRDRFEGGELFF. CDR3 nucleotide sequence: TGTGCCAGCAGCTTAGGCGGCAGGGACCGCTTTGAGGGCGGGGAGCTGTTTTTT.